These T cell receptor beta chains were read from a single sample in a study of PD-1 blockade in classical Hodgkin lymphoma. Profiled with immunoSEQ multiplex PCR; TCRdb holds only in-frame clones, not every one. Of some 100,000 clones in the sample, more than 85% are singletons; the top ten hold under 8%. The sequencing here drew on peripheral blood mononuclear cells (PBMCs), taken before the second cycle of nivolumab. Receptors were obtained from a human donor with classical Hodgkin lymphoma. Both conserved end residues are part of each CDR3. Each record gives: V gene, clone size, D gene, J gene, CDR3 length, CDR3 DNA, CDR3 protein. The D gene is left open where the match is weak. Size is stated for part of the rows, as once, few or many counts, or as a class when the clone is expanded.

v_gene: TRBV1; abundance: -; d_gene: -; j_gene: TRBJ1-1; len: 18; CDR3nt: TGCACCAGCAGCCAGTCCCCGGGACAGGGACGGAGGAGGACTGAAGCTTTCTTT; CDR3aa: CTSSQSPGQGRRRTEAFF
v_gene: TRBV5-1; abundance: -; d_gene: -; j_gene: TRBJ1-5; len: 13; CDR3nt: TGCGCCAGCAGCGTCAGTTTCGATCAGCCCCAGCATTTT; CDR3aa: CASSVSFDQPQHF
v_gene: TRBV7-9; abundance: -; d_gene: -; j_gene: TRBJ1-2; len: 13; CDR3nt: TGTGCCAGCAGGCTGTGGGGGGCTGGAGGCTACACCTTC; CDR3aa: CASRLWGAGGYTF
v_gene: TRBV2; abundance: -; d_gene: -; j_gene: TRBJ2-6; len: 15; CDR3nt: TGTGCCAGCAGGGACAGCCTGGGCGGGGCCAACGTCCTGACTTTC; CDR3aa: CASRDSLGGANVLTF
v_gene: TRBV18; abundance: -; d_gene: -; j_gene: TRBJ1-1; len: 13; CDR3nt: TGTGCCAGCTCTCCCGGGAGGGGGGCTGAAGCTTTCTTT; CDR3aa: CASSPGRGAEAFF
v_gene: TRBV15; abundance: -; d_gene: TRBD1; j_gene: TRBJ1-1; len: 13; CDR3nt: TGTGCCACCAGCAGAGCCACAGGGGCTGAAGCTTTCTTT; CDR3aa: CATSRATGAEAFF
v_gene: TRBV27; abundance: -; d_gene: TRBD1; j_gene: TRBJ2-7; len: 15; CDR3nt: TGTGCCAGCAGTTCGGCGACAGGGGGTTGGTACGAGCAGTACTTC; CDR3aa: CASSSATGGWYEQYF
v_gene: TRBV19; abundance: -; d_gene: TRBD1; j_gene: TRBJ1-2; len: 14; CDR3nt: TGTGCCAGCGGGACAGGGCCTAACATCTATGGCTACACCTTC; CDR3aa: CASGTGPNIYGYTF
v_gene: TRBV28; abundance: -; d_gene: -; j_gene: TRBJ2-7; len: 14; CDR3nt: TGTGCCAGCTCACTGGGCGGGGTATCCTACGAGCAGTACTTC; CDR3aa: CASSLGGVSYEQYF
v_gene: TRBV7-9; abundance: -; d_gene: -; j_gene: TRBJ2-7; len: 14; CDR3nt: TGTGCCAGCAGCTTTGACGTCAGTACCTACGAGCAGTACTTC; CDR3aa: CASSFDVSTYEQYF
v_gene: TRBV6-5; abundance: -; d_gene: -; j_gene: TRBJ1-2; len: 16; CDR3nt: TGTGCCAGCAGTTACTCGTGGTCAGGGGAGGTTTATGGCTACACCTTC; CDR3aa: CASSYSWSGEVYGYTF
v_gene: TRBV2; abundance: -; d_gene: -; j_gene: TRBJ1-2; len: 8; CDR3nt: TGTGCCAGCAGTATGGACCTCTTC; CDR3aa: CASSMDLF
v_gene: TRBV30; abundance: -; d_gene: TRBD2; j_gene: TRBJ2-3; len: 15; CDR3nt: TGTGCCTGGAGTGCTACTAGCGGGGGGGCAGATACGCAGTATTTT; CDR3aa: CAWSATSGGADTQYF
v_gene: TRBV7-9; abundance: few; d_gene: -; j_gene: TRBJ2-7; len: 14; CDR3nt: TGTGCCAGCAGTTCCGGGACCGACATCTACGAGCAGTACTTC; CDR3aa: CASSSGTDIYEQYF
v_gene: TRBV18; abundance: -; d_gene: -; j_gene: TRBJ1-2; len: 14; CDR3nt: TGTGCCAGCTCACCACCCGGGTGGTACTATGGCTACACCTTC; CDR3aa: CASSPPGWYYGYTF
v_gene: TRBV7-3; abundance: -; d_gene: TRBD2; j_gene: TRBJ2-1; len: 14; CDR3nt: TGTGCCAGCAGCCAAAGCGGGGTTCCTAATGAGCAGTTCTTC; CDR3aa: CASSQSGVPNEQFF
v_gene: TRBV27; abundance: -; d_gene: -; j_gene: TRBJ1-5; len: 14; CDR3nt: TGTGCCAGCAGTTCGAACCGGGCTTGGTTGCCCCAGCATTTT; CDR3aa: CASSSNRAWLPQHF
v_gene: TRBV9; abundance: once; d_gene: TRBD1; j_gene: TRBJ1-2; len: 16; CDR3nt: TGTGCCAGCAGCGTAGATCTCGGAACAGGGGGTTTTGGCTACACCTTC; CDR3aa: CASSVDLGTGGFGYTF
v_gene: TRBV10-3; abundance: -; d_gene: -; j_gene: TRBJ1-1; len: 14; CDR3nt: TGTGCCATCAGTGAGGGGGCGACGGGCACCGAAGCTTTCTTT; CDR3aa: CAISEGATGTEAFF
v_gene: TRBV6-5; abundance: once; d_gene: -; j_gene: TRBJ2-1; len: 15; CDR3nt: TGTGCCAGCACTCACCTCGCGGGGAGGTCCAATGAGCAGTTCTTC; CDR3aa: CASTHLAGRSNEQFF
v_gene: TRBV7-9; abundance: -; d_gene: -; j_gene: TRBJ1-1; len: 15; CDR3nt: TGTGCCAGCAGCTGGACCGGGGGCCTGAACACTGAAGCTTTCTTT; CDR3aa: CASSWTGGLNTEAFF
v_gene: TRBV5-1; abundance: -; d_gene: TRBD2; j_gene: TRBJ2-1; len: 15; CDR3nt: TGCGCCAGCAACCCTTCGGGGGGGCTCGACAATGAGCAGTTCTTC; CDR3aa: CASNPSGGLDNEQFF
v_gene: TRBV2; abundance: -; d_gene: -; j_gene: TRBJ2-4; len: 13; CDR3nt: TGTGCCAGCAGGAGAGGGGATAGAAACATTCAGTACTTC; CDR3aa: CASRRGDRNIQYF
v_gene: TRBV5-6; abundance: -; d_gene: -; j_gene: TRBJ2-1; len: 15; CDR3nt: TGTGCCAGCCTAACTGGCACCGGCTTGGGCAATGAGCAGTTCTTC; CDR3aa: CASLTGTGLGNEQFF
v_gene: TRBV7-9; abundance: -; d_gene: -; j_gene: TRBJ2-7; len: 11; CDR3nt: TGTGCCAGCAGCGATCTCTACGAGCAGTACTTC; CDR3aa: CASSDLYEQYF
v_gene: TRBV6-6; abundance: -; d_gene: -; j_gene: TRBJ1-3; len: 15; CDR3nt: TGTGCCAGCACGAAAGAGGCTCTCTCTGGAAACACCATATATTTT; CDR3aa: CASTKEALSGNTIYF
v_gene: TRBV2; abundance: -; d_gene: -; j_gene: TRBJ1-6; len: 18; CDR3nt: TGTGCCAGCAGTGAAGCGCTGCCCTCGGTGGTTTATAATTCACCCCTCCACTTT; CDR3aa: CASSEALPSVVYNSPLHF
v_gene: TRBV6-5; abundance: -; d_gene: -; j_gene: TRBJ1-1; len: 15; CDR3nt: TGTGCCAGCAGTTACTCTCAGGGAGGGTACACTGAAGCTTTCTTT; CDR3aa: CASSYSQGGYTEAFF
v_gene: TRBV11-2; abundance: -; d_gene: TRBD2; j_gene: TRBJ2-1; len: 15; CDR3nt: TGTGCCAGCAGTGAGAGGCTAGCGGACTACAATGAGCAGTTCTTC; CDR3aa: CASSERLADYNEQFF
v_gene: TRBV18; abundance: -; d_gene: -; j_gene: TRBJ2-4; len: 13; CDR3nt: TGTGCCAGCTCAGGGAAGCGCAAAAACATTCAGTACTTC; CDR3aa: CASSGKRKNIQYF
v_gene: TRBV5-1; abundance: -; d_gene: TRBD2; j_gene: TRBJ2-3; len: 14; CDR3nt: TGCGCCAGCGGACTAGCGGGGGGCCCAGATACGCAGTATTTT; CDR3aa: CASGLAGGPDTQYF
v_gene: TRBV4-1; abundance: -; d_gene: TRBD1; j_gene: TRBJ2-2; len: 15; CDR3nt: TGCGCCAGCAGCCAACCACAGGGGTCCGTCGGGGAGCTGTTTTTT; CDR3aa: CASSQPQGSVGELFF
v_gene: TRBV28; abundance: -; d_gene: -; j_gene: TRBJ2-7; len: 13; CDR3nt: TGTGCCAGCAGTTGGCGACAGGCCTACGAGCAGTACTTC; CDR3aa: CASSWRQAYEQYF
v_gene: TRBV7-2; abundance: -; d_gene: TRBD2; j_gene: TRBJ2-3; len: 15; CDR3nt: TGTGCCAGCAGCATCTCCGGGGGGGCAGGAGATACGCAGTATTTT; CDR3aa: CASSISGGAGDTQYF
v_gene: TRBV10-3; abundance: -; d_gene: TRBD1; j_gene: TRBJ1-2; len: 14; CDR3nt: TGTGCCATCAGGGGGACAGGGGGCGACTATGGCTACACCTTC; CDR3aa: CAIRGTGGDYGYTF
v_gene: TRBV25-1; abundance: -; d_gene: TRBD1; j_gene: TRBJ1-4; len: 17; CDR3nt: TGTGCCAGCAGTGAATTGGGACAGGCTGCAACTAATGAAAAACTGTTTTTT; CDR3aa: CASSELGQAATNEKLFF
v_gene: TRBV30; abundance: -; d_gene: -; j_gene: TRBJ2-1; len: 12; CDR3nt: TGTGCCTGGAGTCTAAGGGGCGGTGAGCAGTTCTTC; CDR3aa: CAWSLRGGEQFF
v_gene: TRBV30; abundance: -; d_gene: TRBD1; j_gene: TRBJ2-3; len: 14; CDR3nt: TGTGCCTTCGACAGGGGAGAGGGCACAGATACGCAGTATTTT; CDR3aa: CAFDRGEGTDTQYF
v_gene: TRBV6-5; abundance: -; d_gene: TRBD1; j_gene: TRBJ1-6; len: 15; CDR3nt: TGTGCCAGCAGTTACCGTGGGACAGAGAATTCACCCCTCCACTTT; CDR3aa: CASSYRGTENSPLHF
v_gene: TRBV15; abundance: -; d_gene: -; j_gene: TRBJ2-1; len: 15; CDR3nt: TGTGCCACCAGCAGAGCAGGTTTGGGGGTCAATGAGCAGTTCTTC; CDR3aa: CATSRAGLGVNEQFF
v_gene: TRBV13; abundance: -; d_gene: -; j_gene: TRBJ2-1; len: 13; CDR3nt: TGTGCCAGCAGGGAGGGGGGCTACAATGAGCAGTTCTTC; CDR3aa: CASREGGYNEQFF
v_gene: TRBV6-1; abundance: -; d_gene: TRBD1; j_gene: TRBJ1-6; len: 17; CDR3nt: TGTGCCAGCAGTGAAGTAATGACAGGGTTGGCAGCTTCACCCCTCCACTTT; CDR3aa: CASSEVMTGLAASPLHF
v_gene: TRBV30; abundance: -; d_gene: TRBD1; j_gene: TRBJ2-7; len: 18; CDR3nt: TGTGCCTGGAGTGACCCCCTACTTTGGACAGGGAGTACCTACGAGCAGTACTTC; CDR3aa: CAWSDPLLWTGSTYEQYF
v_gene: TRBV30; abundance: -; d_gene: -; j_gene: TRBJ1-1; len: 12; CDR3nt: TGTGCCTGGAGTAAGTCTTACACTGAAGCTTTCTTT; CDR3aa: CAWSKSYTEAFF
v_gene: TRBV6-5; abundance: -; d_gene: -; j_gene: TRBJ1-6; len: 16; CDR3nt: TGTGCCAGCAGTTACTCGAGGAGTAGGACAAGTTCACCCCTCCACTTT; CDR3aa: CASSYSRSRTSSPLHF
v_gene: TRBV7-2; abundance: -; d_gene: TRBD1; j_gene: TRBJ1-5; len: 13; CDR3nt: TGTGCCAGCAGCAGGGACAGGAATCAGCCCCAGCATTTT; CDR3aa: CASSRDRNQPQHF
v_gene: TRBV6-5; abundance: -; d_gene: -; j_gene: TRBJ1-1; len: 15; CDR3nt: TGTGCCAGCAGTTACTCTATGAAAATGAACACTGAAGCTTTCTTT; CDR3aa: CASSYSMKMNTEAFF
v_gene: TRBV5-1; abundance: -; d_gene: -; j_gene: TRBJ1-1; len: 13; CDR3nt: TGCGCCAGCAGCTTGGTGGTAGAAGTTGAAGCTTTCTTT; CDR3aa: CASSLVVEVEAFF